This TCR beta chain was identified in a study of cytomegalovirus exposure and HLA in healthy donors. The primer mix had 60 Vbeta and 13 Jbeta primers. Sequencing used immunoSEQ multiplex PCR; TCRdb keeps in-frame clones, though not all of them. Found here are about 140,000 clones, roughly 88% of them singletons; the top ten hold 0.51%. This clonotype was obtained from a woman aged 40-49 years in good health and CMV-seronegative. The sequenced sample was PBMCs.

The CDR3 coding sequence is TGTGCCAGCAGCTTAAGGTCCGGGGGGAGTTCCATGAACACTGAAGCTTTCTTT. It encodes CASSLRSGGSSMNTEAFF. The chain is built from TRBV11-2 and TRBJ1-1; maybe TRBD1 (5 bases). The CDR3 covers 18 residues. Trimming removed 2 bases from V and 0 bases from J, with 19 bases in between. From germline, CDR1 is SGHAT and CDR2 FQNNGV.